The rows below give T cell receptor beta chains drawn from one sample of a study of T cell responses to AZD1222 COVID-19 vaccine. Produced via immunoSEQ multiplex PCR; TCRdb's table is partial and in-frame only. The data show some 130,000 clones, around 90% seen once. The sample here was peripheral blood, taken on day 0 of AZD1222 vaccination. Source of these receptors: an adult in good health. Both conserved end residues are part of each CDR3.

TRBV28	CASETVNTEAFF
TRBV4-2	CASSQDQGGPTEAFF
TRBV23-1	CASSLLNRLCEKLFF
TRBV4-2	CASSQSAGTGGEPQHF
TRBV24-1	CATSESGRARDTQYF
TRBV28	CASSLPPGTGLKNTEAFF
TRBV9	CASSPSGAPYEQYF
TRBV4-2	CASSSQPGPDGTYEQYF
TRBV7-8	CASSERGRKVYEQYF
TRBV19	CASTISTGGFTDTQYF
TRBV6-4	CASSTLAGNTDTQYF
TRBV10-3	CAISDLGGRGPNEQFF
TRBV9	CASSVVLGGELFF
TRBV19	CASSIGDRPITEAFF
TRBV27	CASSLFEGGETQYF
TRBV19	CASSIDRGLTGTGELFF
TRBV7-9	CASSSRTGNTEAFF
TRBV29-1	CSVPGGTEAFF
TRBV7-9	CASSLAQDRALDYGYTF
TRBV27	CASSSQRGGGYTF
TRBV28	CASSLLSSDTQYF
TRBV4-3	CASSPTGSGNTIYF
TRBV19	CASSDSGVETQYF
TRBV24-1	CATSDFSGTGELFF
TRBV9	CASSDPGQINYGYTF
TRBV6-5	CASSRRGSTYGYTF
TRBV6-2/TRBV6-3	CASSYLGQGGTSGANVLTF
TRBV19	CASTSFPGQKSSGANVLTF
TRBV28	CASRGTRVTDTQYF
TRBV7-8	CASSLDRGRPHEQFF
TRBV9	CASSGNTIYF
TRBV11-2	CASSLGANAGYTF
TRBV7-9	CASSPGPRAF
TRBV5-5	CATQRDTPYNSPLHF
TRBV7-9	CASSRAGAGPNEQFF
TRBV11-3	CASSPVGLAGGQVKQYF
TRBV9	CASSASSGGQPQHF
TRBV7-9	CASSLEAPGKLFF
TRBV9	CASSVPGGTEAFF
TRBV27	CASSLSGREPLGETQYF